One sample yielded the 8 T cell receptor beta chains listed below, sequenced in a study of cytomegalovirus exposure and HLA in healthy donors. PCR amplification relied on 60 Vbeta primers (plus 13 Jbeta primers). Assay: immunoSEQ multiplex PCR; the TCRdb copy retains only in-frame clones and omits some. The sample includes some 200,000 clones, about 80% of them seen just once. Sequencing was carried out using PBMCs. The receptors come from a man in his forties in good health and CMV-seronegative.

The chain carries TRBV27 and TRBJ2-7, with 10 positions matching TRBD2. The germline V gene has CDR1 MNHEY and CDR2 SMNVEV (reference sequence). The CDR3 contains 15 residues. V gave up 5 bases and J gave up 5 bases; unmatched junction bases: 9. CDR3 DNA: TGTGCCAGCAGTAACCTCCTAGCGGGAGATGACGAGCAGTACTTC. Protein sequence: CASSNLLAGDDEQYF.

This chain connects TRBV19 to TRBJ2-7; TRBD2 aligns across 8 bases. V shed 6 bases and J 2 bases; nucleotides not matched to a gene: 6. The CDR3 runs to 14 residues. Germline V gene sequence: CDR1 LNHDA, CDR2 SQIVND (reference sequence). The chain's CDR3 is CASSRRGGPYEQYF. CDR3 bases: TGTGCCAGTAGCCGCCGGGGGGGTCCCTACGAGCAGTACTTC.

In this sample, this clone turned up a few times. This chain uses TRBV14 with TRBJ2-7; tentatively, D is TRBD2 (6 bases). V was clipped by 4 bases and J by 2 bases, with 12 bases between them. Germline V gene sequence: CDR1 SGHDN, CDR2 FVKESK. There are 14 residues in the CDR3. The CDR3 DNA reads as TGTGCCAGCAGCCCACCGGGACTTCCCTACGAGCAGTACTTC. Residues: CASSPPGLPYEQYF.

This clone was seen just once. The V gene is TRBV2, the J gene TRBJ2-5; the match to TRBD2 covers 14 bases. Germline CDR1 is SNHLY and CDR2 is FYNNEI. The CDR3 is 16 residues long. The ends lost 4 bases at V and 5 bases at J; junction bases unmatched: 6. The CDR3 nucleotides read TGTGCCAGCAGTGTCACCGGGACTAGCGGGGGTGAGACCCAGTACTTC. It is translated as CASSVTGTSGGETQYF.

On this clone: The junction differs from germline at one of its ends, possibly a read error. V and J are TRBV7-9 and TRBJ1-2; D call uncertain. There are 16 residues in the CDR3. CDR1 SEHNR and CDR2 FQNEAQ come from the germline V gene (reference sequence). CDR3: CSSSLNYPLRDYGYTF. DNA of the CDR3: TGTTCCAGCAGCTTAAATTACCCGTTGCGGGACTATGGCTACACCTTC.

The CDR3 loop is CASSPTGLSTEAFF. In DNA form, the CDR3 reads TGCGCCAGCAGTCCGACAGGGCTGAGCACTGAAGCTTTCTTT. This sequence joins TRBV10-1 and TRBJ1-1; 7 nucleotides agree with TRBD1. Germline values: CDR1 WNHNN, CDR2 SYGVQD (reference sequence). V shed 5 bases and J 4 bases; nucleotides not matched to a gene: 7. This CDR3 region has 14 residues.

The DNA of the CDR3 is TGTGCCAGCAGCCCGCCGGGGGGAGCCAAAAACATTCAGTACTTC. The encoded protein is CASSPPGGAKNIQYF. The rearrangement joins TRBV11-2 to TRBJ2-4; TRBD2 matches 7 bases. The CDR3 contains 15 residues. Germline values: CDR1 SGHAT, CDR2 FQNNGV. J gave up 0 bases and V 5 bases, and 4 bases lay outside the gene matches.

This rearrangement joins TRBV4-2 to TRBJ1-2; the D gene is possibly TRBD1 (5 bases). Trimming removed 0 bases from V and 6 bases from J, with 8 bases in between. Looked up from germline, CDR1 is LGHNA and CDR2 is YNFKEQ. The CDR3 has 13 residues. The CDR3 region has the DNA TGTGCCAGCAGCCAAGATGGGGGGAATGGCTACACCTTC. Amino acid sequence: CASSQDGGNGYTF.